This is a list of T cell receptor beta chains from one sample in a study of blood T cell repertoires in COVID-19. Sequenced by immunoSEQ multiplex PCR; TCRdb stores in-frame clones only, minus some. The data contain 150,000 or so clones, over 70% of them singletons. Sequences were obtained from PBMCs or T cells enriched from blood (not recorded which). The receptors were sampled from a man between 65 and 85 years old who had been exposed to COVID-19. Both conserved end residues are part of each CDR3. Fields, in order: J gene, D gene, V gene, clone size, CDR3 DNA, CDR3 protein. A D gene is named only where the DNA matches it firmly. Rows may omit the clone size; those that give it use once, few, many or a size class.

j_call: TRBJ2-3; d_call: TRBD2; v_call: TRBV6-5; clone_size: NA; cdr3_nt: TGTGCCAGCAGATATACGGGAGGGGCAGATACGCAGTATTTT; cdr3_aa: CASRYTGGADTQYF
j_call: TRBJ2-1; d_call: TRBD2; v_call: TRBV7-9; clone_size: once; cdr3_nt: TGTGCCAGCAGCTCCCTGAGCGGGGGTCCCGCCAATGAGCAGTTCTTC; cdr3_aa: CASSSLSGGPANEQFF
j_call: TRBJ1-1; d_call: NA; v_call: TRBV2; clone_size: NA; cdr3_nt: TGTGCCAGCAGTGTAGGGGTAAACACTGAAGCTTTCTTT; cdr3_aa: CASSVGVNTEAFF
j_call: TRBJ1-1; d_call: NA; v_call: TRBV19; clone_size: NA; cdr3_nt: TGTGCCAGTAGTCTACTCGGGGAGGCCACTGAAGCTTTCTTT; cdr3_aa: CASSLLGEATEAFF
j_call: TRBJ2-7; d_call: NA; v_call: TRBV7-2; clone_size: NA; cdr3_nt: TGTGCCAGCAGCTTAGTTCTCTACGAGCAGTACTTC; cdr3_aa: CASSLVLYEQYF
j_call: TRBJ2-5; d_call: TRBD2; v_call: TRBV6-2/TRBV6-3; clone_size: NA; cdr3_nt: TGTGCCAGCAGTTACGATAGCGGGAGAAGGGCCCAGTACTTC; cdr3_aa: CASSYDSGRRAQYF
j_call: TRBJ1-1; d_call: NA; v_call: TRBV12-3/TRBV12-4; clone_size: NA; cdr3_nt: TGTGCCAGCAGTCCGTCAGAGGCCACTGAAGCTTTCTTT; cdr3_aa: CASSPSEATEAFF
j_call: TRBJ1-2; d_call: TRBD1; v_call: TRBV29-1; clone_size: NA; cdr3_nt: TGCAGCGTTGAGGGAGACAGGGGAATAGGCTACACCTTC; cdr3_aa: CSVEGDRGIGYTF
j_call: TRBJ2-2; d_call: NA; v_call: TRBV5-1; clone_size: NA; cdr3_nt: TGCGCCAGCAGCTTGGGGGGAGTTGGCGGGGAGCTGTTTTTT; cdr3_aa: CASSLGGVGGELFF
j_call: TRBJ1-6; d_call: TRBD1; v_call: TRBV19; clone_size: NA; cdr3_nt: TGTGCCAGTAGCCCACAGGGGGCTTATTCACCCCTCCACTTT; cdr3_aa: CASSPQGAYSPLHF
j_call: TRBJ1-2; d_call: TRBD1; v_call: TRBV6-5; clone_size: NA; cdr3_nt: TGTGCCAGCAGGAACTCGGGACAGGGACACTATGGCTACACCTTC; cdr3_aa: CASRNSGQGHYGYTF
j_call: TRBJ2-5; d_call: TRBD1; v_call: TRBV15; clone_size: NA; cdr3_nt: TGTGCCACCAGCAGGGACAGGCAAGAGACCCAGTACTTC; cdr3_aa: CATSRDRQETQYF
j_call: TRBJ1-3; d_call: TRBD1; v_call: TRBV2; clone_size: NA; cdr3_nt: TGTGCCAGCAGTGTTCAGGGGGTCGCTGGAAACACCATATATTTT; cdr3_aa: CASSVQGVAGNTIYF
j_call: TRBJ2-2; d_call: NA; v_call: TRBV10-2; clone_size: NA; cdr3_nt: TGCGCCAGCGAGAGGCTGGGGGAGCTGTTTTTT; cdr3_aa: CASERLGELFF
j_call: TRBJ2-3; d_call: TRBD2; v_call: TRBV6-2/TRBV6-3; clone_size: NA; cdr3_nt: TGTGCCAGCAGTGAGGGACTACAACCAACAGATACGCAGTATTTT; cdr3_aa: CASSEGLQPTDTQYF
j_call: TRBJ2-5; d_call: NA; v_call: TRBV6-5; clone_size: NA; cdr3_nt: TGTGCCAGCAGTCCACCAGGTGGTACGCAGACCCAGTACTTC; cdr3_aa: CASSPPGGTQTQYF
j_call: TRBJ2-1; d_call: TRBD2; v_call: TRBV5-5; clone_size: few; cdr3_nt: TGTGCCAGCAGCCCCGGGACTAGCGACTACAATGAGCAGTTCTTC; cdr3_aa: CASSPGTSDYNEQFF
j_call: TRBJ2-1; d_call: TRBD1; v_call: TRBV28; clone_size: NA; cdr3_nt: TGTGCCAGCAGTTCGACAGGGGCGAGCAATGAGCAGTTCTTC; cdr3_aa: CASSSTGASNEQFF
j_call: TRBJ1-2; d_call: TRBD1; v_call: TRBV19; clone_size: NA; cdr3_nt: TGTGCCAGTAGTATACTTGGGACAGTCGTATCGCTTAGCTATGGCTACACCTTC; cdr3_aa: CASSILGTVVSLSYGYTF
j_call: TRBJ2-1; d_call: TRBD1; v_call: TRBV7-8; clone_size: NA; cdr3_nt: TGTGCCAGCAGCTTAGACAGGGGCAATGAGCAGTTCTTC; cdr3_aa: CASSLDRGNEQFF
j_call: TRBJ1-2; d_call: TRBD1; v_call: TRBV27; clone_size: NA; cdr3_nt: TGTGCCAGCAGTCTTGGACAGGCCAGCTATGGCTACACCTTC; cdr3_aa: CASSLGQASYGYTF
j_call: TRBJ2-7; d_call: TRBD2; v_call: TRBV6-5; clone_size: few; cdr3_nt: TGTGCCAGCAGCGGGACTAGCGGTACGTGGCAGTACTTC; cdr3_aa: CASSGTSGTWQYF
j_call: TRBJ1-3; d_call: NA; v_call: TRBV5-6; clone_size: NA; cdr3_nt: TGTGCCAGCAGCCCGCACTTGGGGGGACCTGGAAACACCATATATTTT; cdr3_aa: CASSPHLGGPGNTIYF
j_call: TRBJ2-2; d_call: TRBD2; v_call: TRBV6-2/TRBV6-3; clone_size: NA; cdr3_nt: TGTGCCAGCAGTTACGTGGCGGGAGGCGTCACCGGGGAGCTGTTTTTT; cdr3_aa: CASSYVAGGVTGELFF
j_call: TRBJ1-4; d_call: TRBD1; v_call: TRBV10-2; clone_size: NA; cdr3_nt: TGCGCCAGCAGACCGGGACAGGGATCCCCGGGCGAAAAACTGTTTTTT; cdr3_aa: CASRPGQGSPGEKLFF
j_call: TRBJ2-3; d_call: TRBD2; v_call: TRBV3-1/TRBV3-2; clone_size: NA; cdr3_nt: TGTGCCAGCAGCCACCGGACTAGATCAGATACGCAGTATTTT; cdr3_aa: CASSHRTRSDTQYF
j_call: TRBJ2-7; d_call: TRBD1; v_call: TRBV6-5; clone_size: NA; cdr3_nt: TGTGCCAGCAGTAAGACCGGGACAGGGGAGCAGTACTTC; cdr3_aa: CASSKTGTGEQYF
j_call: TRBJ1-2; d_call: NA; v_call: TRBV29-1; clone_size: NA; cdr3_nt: TGCAGCGTCGTGGACGGGGGGCTCTATGGCTACACCTTC; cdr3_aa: CSVVDGGLYGYTF
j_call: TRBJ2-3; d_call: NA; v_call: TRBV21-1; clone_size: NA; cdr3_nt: TGTGCCAGCAGCAAAGTAGCGCTAGCGGGGGGGCCAGATACGCAGTATTTT; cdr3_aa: CASSKVALAGGPDTQYF
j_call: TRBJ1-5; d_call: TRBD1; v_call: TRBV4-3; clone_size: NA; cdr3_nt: TGCGCCAGCAGCCAAGCGGCGGGACAGGGGTTCGTTCAGCCCCAGCATTTT; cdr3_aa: CASSQAAGQGFVQPQHF
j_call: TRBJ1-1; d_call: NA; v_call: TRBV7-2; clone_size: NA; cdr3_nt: TGTGCCAGCAGCTTAAGCCACTCGAACACTGAAGCTTTCTTT; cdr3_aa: CASSLSHSNTEAFF
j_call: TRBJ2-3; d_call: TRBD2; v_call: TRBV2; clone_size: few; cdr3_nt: TGTGCCAGCAGTCATAGCGGGGCCTTCACAGATACGCAGTATTTT; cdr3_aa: CASSHSGAFTDTQYF
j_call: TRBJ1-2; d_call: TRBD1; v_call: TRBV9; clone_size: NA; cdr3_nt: TGTGCCAGCAGCGTAGGACAGGGCCCCTTTGGCTACACCTTC; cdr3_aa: CASSVGQGPFGYTF
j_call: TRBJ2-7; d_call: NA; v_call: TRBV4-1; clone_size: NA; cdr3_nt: TGCGCCAGCAGCCAAGACGACAGCTCCTACGAGCAGTACTTC; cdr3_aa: CASSQDDSSYEQYF
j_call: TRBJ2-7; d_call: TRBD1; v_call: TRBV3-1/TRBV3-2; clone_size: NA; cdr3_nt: TGTGCCAGCAGCGAACAGGACAGGGGCTACGAGCAGTACTTC; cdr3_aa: CASSEQDRGYEQYF
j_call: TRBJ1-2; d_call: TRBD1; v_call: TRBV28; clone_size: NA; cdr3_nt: TGTGCCAGCAGCGGACAGGTTGACCCCTATGGCTACACCTTC; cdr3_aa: CASSGQVDPYGYTF
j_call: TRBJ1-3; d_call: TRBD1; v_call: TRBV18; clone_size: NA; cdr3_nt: TGTGCCAGCTCACCGTGGGGACAGGGGTCCGGAAACACCATATATTTT; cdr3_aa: CASSPWGQGSGNTIYF
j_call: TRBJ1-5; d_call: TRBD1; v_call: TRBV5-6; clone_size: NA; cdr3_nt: TGTGCCAGCAGCCGGACAGGGGCGGGACAGCCCCAGCATTTT; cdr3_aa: CASSRTGAGQPQHF
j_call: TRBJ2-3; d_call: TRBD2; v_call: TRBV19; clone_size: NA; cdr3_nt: TGTGCCAGTAGTATATTACTAGCGGGAGGGTTTTATACGCAGTATTTT; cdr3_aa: CASSILLAGGFYTQYF
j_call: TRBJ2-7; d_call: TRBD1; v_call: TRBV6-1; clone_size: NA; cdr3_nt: TGTGCCAGCAGTGCAGCCGGGACAGGGCAGCACGAGCAGTACTTC; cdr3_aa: CASSAAGTGQHEQYF
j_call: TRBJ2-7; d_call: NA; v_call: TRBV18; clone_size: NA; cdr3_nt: TGTGCCAGCTCAGCGACAGCCAACTACGAGCAGTACTTC; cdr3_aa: CASSATANYEQYF
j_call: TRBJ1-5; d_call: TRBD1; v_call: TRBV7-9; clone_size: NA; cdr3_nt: TGTGCCAGCAGCTCCCTACAGGGGGTACCGGGGCCCCAGCATTTT; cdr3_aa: CASSSLQGVPGPQHF
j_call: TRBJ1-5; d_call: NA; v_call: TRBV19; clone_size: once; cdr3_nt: TGTGCCAGTAGTATTACGCACAAGCAGCCCCAGCATTTT; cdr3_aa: CASSITHKQPQHF
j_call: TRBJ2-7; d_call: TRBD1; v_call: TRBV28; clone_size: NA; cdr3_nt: TGTGCCAGCAGTTTGATTGGACAGGGTCCCTACGAGCAGTACTTC; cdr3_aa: CASSLIGQGPYEQYF
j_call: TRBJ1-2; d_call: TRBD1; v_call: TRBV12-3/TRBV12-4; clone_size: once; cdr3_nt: TGTGCCAGCAGTTCCTTCAGGGGGCTGGGCTACACCTTC; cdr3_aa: CASSSFRGLGYTF
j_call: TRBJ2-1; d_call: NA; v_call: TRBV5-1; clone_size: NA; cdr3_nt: TGCGCCAGCAGCTTGGCCTTCAATGAGCAGTTCTTC; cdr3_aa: CASSLAFNEQFF
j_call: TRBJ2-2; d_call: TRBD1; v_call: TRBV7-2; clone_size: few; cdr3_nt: TGTGCCAGCAGCCCGAGCCCGGGACAGGGAAGGAACCGGGAGCTGTTTTTT; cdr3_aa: CASSPSPGQGRNRELFF
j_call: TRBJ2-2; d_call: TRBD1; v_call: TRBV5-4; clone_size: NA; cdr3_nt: TGTGCCAGCAGCTCCTACAGGGGCGCAGACACCGGGGAGCTGTTTTTT; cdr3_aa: CASSSYRGADTGELFF
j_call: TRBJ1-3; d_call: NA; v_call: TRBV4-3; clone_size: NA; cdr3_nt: TGCGCCAGCAGCCAAGATCCCGGGAGGAACACCATATATTTT; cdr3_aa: CASSQDPGRNTIYF
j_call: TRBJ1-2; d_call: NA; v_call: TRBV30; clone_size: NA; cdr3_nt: TGTGCCTGGTCCCTCCGCTATGGCTACACCTTC; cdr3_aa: CAWSLRYGYTF
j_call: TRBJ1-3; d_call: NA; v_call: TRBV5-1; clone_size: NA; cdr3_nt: TGCGCCAGCAGCTGGACACCAGGGGCGCAAGGAAACACCATATATTTT; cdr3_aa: CASSWTPGAQGNTIYF
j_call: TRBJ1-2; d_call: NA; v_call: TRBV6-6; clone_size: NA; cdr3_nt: TGTGCCAGCAGCCCGGGAGGGTATGGCTACACCTTC; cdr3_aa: CASSPGGYGYTF
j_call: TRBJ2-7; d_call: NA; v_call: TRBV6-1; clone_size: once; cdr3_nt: TGTGCCAGCAGTGATGGGCCTTACTCCTACGAGCAGTACTTC; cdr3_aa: CASSDGPYSYEQYF
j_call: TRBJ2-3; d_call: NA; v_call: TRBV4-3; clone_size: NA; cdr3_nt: TGCGCCAGCAGCCAAGGCATGAGAACAGATACGCAGTATTTT; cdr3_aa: CASSQGMRTDTQYF
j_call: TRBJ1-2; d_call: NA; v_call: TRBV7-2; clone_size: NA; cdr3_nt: TGTGCCAGCAGCTGGGGACAAGAGTGGAATTTC; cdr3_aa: CASSWGQEWNF
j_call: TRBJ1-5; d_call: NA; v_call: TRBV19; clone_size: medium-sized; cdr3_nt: TGTGCCAGTTATATCGGAGGGGGGGGCAATCAGCCCCAGCATTTT; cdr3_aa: CASYIGGGGNQPQHF
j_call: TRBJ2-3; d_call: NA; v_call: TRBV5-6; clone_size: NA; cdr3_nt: TGTGCCAGCAGCTCCCGGGGACTTATCACAGATACGCAGTATTTT; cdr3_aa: CASSSRGLITDTQYF
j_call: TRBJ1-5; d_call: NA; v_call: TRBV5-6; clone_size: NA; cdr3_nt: TGTGCCAGCAGCTTGGGAAGGGGTAATCAGCCCCAGCATTTT; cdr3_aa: CASSLGRGNQPQHF
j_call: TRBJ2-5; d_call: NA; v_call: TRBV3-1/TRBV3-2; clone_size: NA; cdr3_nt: TGTGCCAGCAGCTTCTCATCAGACTCTTACCAAGAGACCCAGTACTTC; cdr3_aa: CASSFSSDSYQETQYF